This is a list of T cell receptor beta chains from one sample in a study of patients and donors after allogeneic stem cell transplantation. TCRdb processed the RT-PCR reads anew with MiXCR; each CDR3 protein has one entry. The sample lists roughly 880,000 distinct CDR3 sequences; over 15% were seen once. The sample taken for sequencing was blood, either unsorted or a sorted T cell fraction (not recorded which). The receptors were gathered from a human donor who was either an allogeneic HSCT recipient or a stem cell or donor lymphocyte infusion donor (not recorded which). It is not recorded whose cells these are; they may come from a transplant donor. CDR3s include the opening cysteine and the closing phenylalanine or tryptophan. Fields, in order: V gene, D gene, J gene, clone size, CDR3 protein, CDR3 DNA. A D gene is named only where the DNA matches it firmly. Not all rows give a size; the values are once, few, many and, for expanded clones, a class.

TRBV7-9	.	TRBJ1-4	.	CASSLQTGPNEKLFF	TGTGCCAGCAGCTTACAGACGGGACCTAATGAAAAACTGTTTTTT
TRBV7-9	TRBD1	TRBJ1-2	.	CASSLGQGDSTGYTF	TGTGCCAGCAGCTTGGGACAGGGTGATAGTACGGGCTACACCTTC
TRBV3-1	.	TRBJ1-2	.	CASSQVGGIYGYTF	TGTGCCAGCAGCCAAGTTGGGGGGATCTATGGCTACACCTTC
TRBV9	TRBD1	TRBJ1-4	.	CASSVAGTGTNEKLFF	TGTGCCAGCAGCGTAGCCGGGACAGGGACTAATGAAAAACTGTTTTTT
TRBV6-1	TRBD1	TRBJ2-3	few	CASRSEQGGPDTQYF	TGTGCCAGCAGATCCGAACAGGGGGGCCCAGATACGCAGTATTTT
TRBV20-1	.	TRBJ2-7	.	CSARAQGTIYEQYF	TGCAGTGCTAGAGCTCAGGGGACAATCTACGAGCAGTACTTC
TRBV5-1	TRBD2	TRBJ2-3	many	CASSLGTSATDTQYF	TGTGCCAGCAGCTTAGGGACTAGCGCCACAGATACGCAGTATTTT
TRBV6-1	TRBD1	TRBJ1-4	.	CASSPGTGYETLFF	TGTGCCAGCAGTCCTGGGACAGGCTATGAAACACTGTTTTTT
TRBV9	.	TRBJ2-1	.	CASSVGQTSYNEQFF	TGTGCCAGCAGCGTCGGACAGACCTCCTACAATGAGCAGTTCTTC
TRBV2	.	TRBJ1-2	few	CASTEGRGNYGYTF	TGTGCCAGCACAGAAGGGCGAGGGAACTATGGCTACACCTTC
TRBV2	.	TRBJ1-5	few	CASSEAGGGNQPQHF	TGTGCCAGCAGTGAAGCGGGCGGGGGCAATCAGCCCCAGCATTTT
TRBV20-1	.	TRBJ1-2	.	CSARDWAGESLGGYTF	TGCAGTGCTAGAGATTGGGCAGGGGAAAGTCTAGGTGGCTACACCTTC
TRBV12-3/TRBV12-4	.	TRBJ2-7	.	CASRPGTASYEQYF	TGTGCCAGCAGGCCGGGGACGGCCTCCTACGAGCAGTACTTC
TRBV9	.	TRBJ1-2	few	CASSVHGGAGYTF	TGTGCCAGCAGCGTTCACGGGGGAGCTGGCTACACCTTC